This TCR beta chain was profiled in a study of cytomegalovirus exposure and HLA in healthy donors. The PCR employed 60 Vbeta primers together with 13 Jbeta primers. Libraries were prepared by immunoSEQ multiplex PCR; TCRdb keeps only in-frame clonotypes and omits some of them. This sample has roughly 110,000 clones, with 65% to 80% found just once. General study points: In a later analysis, a genetic analysis reported fewer productive-TCR N-insertions in an Asian-associated ancestry cluster than the cohort average. A later analysis showed HLA-associated TCR beta chains outstripping equally common others in clonal expansion. Specificity for CMV antigens was confirmed in vitro for three of the CMV-associated chains.

This clone was observed a handful of times. The antigen remains unidentified. After removal of 4 bases from V and 0 bases from J, the junction contained 3 bases not matched to a gene. Germline lookup yields CDR1 SGHDT and CDR2 YYEEEE. CDR3 length: 14 amino acids. The receptor comes from a male donor in good health and CMV-seropositive. The V call is TRBV5-6, the J call TRBJ2-7; 8 bases agree with TRBD1. Sequenced material: PBMCs. As DNA, the CDR3 is TGTGCCAGCAGCCAGGGACAGGCCTCCTACGAGCAGTACTTC. This codes for CASSQGQASYEQYF.